The present entry profiles one T cell receptor (beta chain) with its context. The sample comes from a study of T cell responses to AZD1222 COVID-19 vaccine. Per the germline V gene, CDR1 is KGHSH and CDR2 is LQKENI. The ends lost 3 bases at V and 0 bases at J; junction bases unmatched: 1. This CDR3 has 15 amino acids. Libraries were prepared by immunoSEQ multiplex PCR; TCRdb keeps only in-frame clonotypes and omits some of them. The sample carries roughly 120,000 clones, 75% to 90% recorded once. This receptor was obtained from an adult in good health. The J gene is TRBJ1-3, the V gene TRBV18, with 8 nucleotides matching TRBD1. Material: peripheral blood, obtained on day 0 of AZD1222 vaccination. In DNA form, the CDR3 reads TGTGCCAGCTCACCCGGGACAGGCTCTGGAAACACCATATATTTT. Amino acid sequence: CASSPGTGSGNTIYF.